This entry lists 8 T cell receptor beta chains sequenced from one sample in a study of blood T cell repertoires in COVID-19. The data were produced by immunoSEQ multiplex PCR, yet TCRdb's version contains in-frame clones alone and is incomplete. Here the sample spans approximately 97,000 clones, 70% to 85% being singletons. The sample taken for sequencing was peripheral blood. These TCRs come from a man in his 60s with active or convalescent COVID-19.

Only one count was recorded for this clone. This chain links TRBV3-1 (or the pseudogene TRBV3-2) with TRBJ2-3, with 7 nucleotides matching TRBD2. The CDR3 runs 16 residues. The V and J ends lost 1 base and 1 base, in that order; junction bases with no gene match: 5. The germline gives CDR1 LGHDT, CDR2 YNNKEL (reference sequence). CDR3 in DNA: TGTGCCAGCAGCCAAGGATGGGGGGGACGCACAGATACGCAGTATTTT. This translates into CASSQGWGGRTDTQYF.

The chain links TRBV10-3 to TRBJ1-1, with 8 bases aligning to TRBD1. Per the germline V gene, CDR1 is ENHRY and CDR2 is SYGVKD. V lost 10 bases and J lost 0; bases outside the gene matches: 4. This CDR3 is built from 13 residues. CDR3 coding DNA: TGTGCCACAAGACAGGGGCTGAACACTGAAGCTTTCTTT. The encoded protein is CATRQGLNTEAFF.

The rearrangement joins TRBV6-5 to TRBJ2-5; D is possibly TRBD2 (6 bases). Trimming left V 3 bases short and J 2 bases short, with 16 bases between. The CDR3 is 16 residues long. The germline CDR1 and CDR2 sequences are MNHEY and SVGAGI. The CDR3 DNA reads TGTGCCAGCAGTTATGGTAGGACTAACTCACAAGAGACCCAGTACTTC. Protein sequence: CASSYGRTNSQETQYF.

V usage is TRBV28 and J usage is TRBJ2-7; possibly TRBD1 for D (5 bases). Trimming pared 6 bases from V and 3 bases from J, leaving 9 bases between. The germline CDR1 and CDR2 sequences are MDHEN and SYDVKM. This CDR3 spans 12 amino acids. CDR3: CASSDRIYEQYF. In DNA form, the CDR3 reads TGTGCCAGCAGCGACAGAATCTACGAGCAGTACTTC.

Only one count was recorded for this clone. The gene calls are TRBV4-1 and TRBJ1-5, with 8 bases aligning to TRBD1. This CDR3 is built from 16 residues. Unmatched junction bases numbered 11, after V lost 4 bases and J lost 6 bases. Germline CDR1 reads MGHRA; CDR2 reads YSYEKL. The chain's CDR3 is CASSRIGQGRAQPQHF. In nucleotides, the CDR3 is TGCGCCAGCAGCCGAATCGGACAGGGTCGGGCTCAGCCCCAGCATTTT.

CDR3 amino acids: CASGLGLASDEQFF. CDR3 nucleotide sequence: TGTGCCAGCGGATTGGGACTAGCTAGCGATGAGCAGTTCTTC. The V and J genes are TRBV19 and TRBJ2-1; 9 bases fit TRBD2. Germline V gene data show CDR1 as LNHDA and CDR2 as SQIVND (reference sequence). J gave up 8 bases and V 9 bases, and 11 bases lay outside the gene matches. The CDR3 sequence is 14 residues long.

This clone was counted a single time. V and J are TRBV6-6 and TRBJ2-5; D ambiguous. The V end was cut by 0 bases, the J end by 1 base, with 6 bases between. The CDR3 consists of 14 residues. Germline CDR1 and CDR2: MNHNY and SVGAGI (reference sequence). This CDR3 reads CASSYSQVQETQYF. Written as DNA, the CDR3 is TGTGCCAGCAGTTACTCCCAGGTCCAAGAGACCCAGTACTTC.

The CDR3 reads CASEPGQGAWETQYF. CDR3 nucleotides: TGCGCCAGCGAGCCTGGGCAGGGGGCTTGGGAGACCCAGTACTTC. The chain recombines TRBV5-1 with TRBJ2-5; TRBD1 aligns across 8 bases. Losses at the gene ends were 7 bases for V and 5 bases for J; bases not matched to a gene: 13. From germline, CDR1 is SGHRS and CDR2 YFSETQ. The CDR3 totals 15 residues. Combining the CDR3 with reference TRBV5-1 and TRBJ2-5 gives the whole variable domain KAGVTQTPRYLIKTRGQQVTLSCSPISGHRSVSWYQQTPGQGLQFLFEYFSETQRNKGNFPGRFSGRQFSNSRSEMNVSTLELGDSALYLCASEPGQGAWETQYFGPGTRLLVL.